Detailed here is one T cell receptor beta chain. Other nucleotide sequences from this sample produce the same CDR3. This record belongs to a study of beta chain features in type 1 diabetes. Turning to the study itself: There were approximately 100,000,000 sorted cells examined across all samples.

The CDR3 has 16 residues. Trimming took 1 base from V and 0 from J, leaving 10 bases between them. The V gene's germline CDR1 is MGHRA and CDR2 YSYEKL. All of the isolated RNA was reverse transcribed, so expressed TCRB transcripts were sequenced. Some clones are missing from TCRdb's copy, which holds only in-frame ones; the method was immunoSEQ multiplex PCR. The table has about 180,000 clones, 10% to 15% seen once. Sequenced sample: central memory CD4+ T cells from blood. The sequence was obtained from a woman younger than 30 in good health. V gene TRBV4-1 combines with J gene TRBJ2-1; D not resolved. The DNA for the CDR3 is TGCGCCAGCAGCCAAGTAGGCCGGAGCTCCTACAATGAGCAGTTCTTC. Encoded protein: CASSQVGRSSYNEQFF.